A single sample is the source of the 8 T cell receptor beta chains below, sequenced in a study of shared clonotypes between healthy human individuals. Naive CD8 cells lacked CD45RO and underwent positive selection for CCR7, leaving out terminally differentiated effector memory CD45RA+ cells. The method was immunoSEQ multiplex PCR; TCRdb's version includes in-frame clones alone and lacks a portion of them. The sample lists about 1.9 million clones; approximately 92% were seen once. Sequencing was performed on naive CD8+ T cells from PBMCs. The origin of the receptors is a man between 18 and 29 years old in good health. Some clones in this sample may be carry-over from other donors' samples.

A single count supports this clone. The junction and the germline gene differ at one end; a read error may be behind it. The CDR3 protein is CASSVASLSRSTDTQYF. The CDR3 nucleotides are TGTGCCAGCAGCGTAGCGTCCCTGAGTAGGAGCACAGATACGCAGTATTTT. The chain couples TRBV7-9 to TRBJ2-3; D perhaps matches TRBD2 (5 bases). The CDR3 length is 17 residues. Germline loops: CDR1 SEHNR, CDR2 FQNEAQ (reference sequence).

This chain connects TRBV15 to TRBJ2-1; D is undetermined. The length of the CDR3 is 13 residues. V lost 1 base and J 10 bases, leaving 11 bases between the germline ends. Germline CDR1 reads LNHNV; CDR2 reads YYDKDF (reference sequence). The CDR3 sequence: CATSRAGMREQFF. Written as DNA, the CDR3 is TGTGCCACCAGCAGAGCCGGAATGAGGGAGCAGTTCTTC.

This chain connects TRBV7-9 to TRBJ1-1; D gene ambiguous. Trimming pared 2 bases from V and 10 bases from J, leaving 11 bases between. The CDR3 extends over 12 amino acids. Germline V CDR1 and CDR2: SEHNR, FQNEAQ (reference sequence). Written as DNA, the CDR3 is TGTGCCAGCAGCTTACCGGGCGAGAGAGCTTTCTTT. It codes for CASSLPGERAFF.

The rearrangement uses TRBV9 and TRBJ2-5, with 11 bases that match TRBD1. This CDR3 region has 15 residues. Trimming took 2 bases from V and 4 from J; bases not matched to a gene: 4. The germline gives CDR1 SGDLS, CDR2 YYNGEE. CDR3 sequence reads: CASSVTGTGGETQYF. CDR3 bases: TGTGCCAGCAGCGTCACCGGGACAGGGGGAGAGACCCAGTACTTC.

The V gene is TRBV7-8, the J gene TRBJ1-2; 7 bases fit TRBD1. Trimming removed 2 bases from V and 4 bases from J; junction bases left unmatched: 7. Germline CDR1 SGHVS, CDR2 FQNEAQ. The CDR3 covers 15 residues. The CDR3 region is CASSLNVGTVYGYTF. As DNA, the CDR3 is TGTGCCAGCAGCTTAAACGTCGGGACAGTCTATGGCTACACCTTC.

The CDR3 protein is CASSLPPGLAYEQYF. Written as DNA, the CDR3 is TGTGCCAGCAGTTTACCCCCGGGACTAGCATACGAGCAGTACTTC. The chain uses TRBV28 and TRBJ2-7, with 9 bases fitting TRBD2. Looked up from germline, CDR1 is MDHEN and CDR2 is SYDVKM. The CDR3 has 15 amino acids. V trimming: 2 bases; J trimming: 4 bases; junction bases outside the gene matches: 6.

This clone was observed once. This CDR3 is CASSPRTGPRQETQYF. The CDR3, as DNA: TGTGCCAGTAGTCCGAGGACAGGGCCACGCCAAGAGACCCAGTACTTC. The gene calls are TRBV19 and TRBJ2-5; 8 bases are a match to TRBD1. Germline V gene sequence: CDR1 LNHDA, CDR2 SQIVND (reference sequence). The CDR3 has 16 amino acids. The ends lost 5 bases at V and 1 base at J; junction bases unmatched: 9.

Here the CDR3 DNA reads TGTGCCAGCAGCGTAGGGTCCGGGGATGCCTGGGGCTACAATGAGCAGTTCTTC. This codes for CASSVGSGDAWGYNEQFF. The rearrangement uses TRBV9 and TRBJ2-1; tentative D call: TRBD2 (5 bases). Per the germline V gene, CDR1 is SGDLS and CDR2 is YYNGEE. CDR3 length: 18 amino acids. V gave up 0 bases and J gave up 3 bases, with 19 bases separating them.